The source of this T cell receptor (beta chain) is a study of Tregs in tolerant kidney transplant recipients. The V gene's germline CDR1 is SGDLS and CDR2 YYNGEE. V was pared by 4 bases and J by 10 bases, with 14 bases between. This CDR3 spans 12 amino acids. Data came from immunoSEQ multiplex PCR; TCRdb stores just in-frame clones and leaves some out. The sample gives some 90,000 clones, around nine tenths of which show up once; over 4% is in the top ten. Overall study findings and caveats: No direct test of biological reproducibility was done here. Activated donor B cell expansion appeared to reveal the most relevant donor-specific TCRbeta repertoire. Few patients were studied, so findings need validation in larger groups.

Note on this clone: What it binds is unknown.

CD4+CD25+CD127- Tregs, CD4+CD25- non-Tregs, CD4 and CD8 cells were sorted. The specimen was CD8+ T cells from blood. This chain links TRBV9 with TRBJ1-1; no reliable D call. The origin of this receptor is a human donor in good health. The CDR3 protein is CASSPRVPGAFF. The CDR3 region has the DNA TGTGCCAGCAGCCCGAGGGTTCCGGGAGCTTTCTTT.